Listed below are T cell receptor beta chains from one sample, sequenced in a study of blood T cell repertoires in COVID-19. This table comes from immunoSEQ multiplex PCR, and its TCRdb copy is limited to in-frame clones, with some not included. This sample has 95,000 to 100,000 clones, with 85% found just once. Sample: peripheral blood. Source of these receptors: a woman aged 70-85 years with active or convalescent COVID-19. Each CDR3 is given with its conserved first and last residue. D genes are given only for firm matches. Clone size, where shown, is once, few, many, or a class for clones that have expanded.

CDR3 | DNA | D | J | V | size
CASSLVASGSYTGELFF | TGTGCCAGCAGCTTAGTGGCTAGCGGGAGTTACACCGGGGAGCTGTTTTTT | TRBD2 | TRBJ2-2 | TRBV7-2 | NA
CASSLVPTGTNEKLFF | TGTGCCAGCAGTTTAGTCCCAACGGGGACTAATGAAAAACTGTTTTTT | NA | TRBJ1-4 | TRBV28 | NA
CASSPGGLAGSIETQYF | TGTGCCAGTAGTCCCGGGGGACTAGCGGGGTCTATTGAGACCCAGTACTTC | TRBD2 | TRBJ2-5 | TRBV19 | NA
CASSESSKSETQYF | TGTGCCAGCAGTGAATCTTCTAAGAGCGAGACCCAGTACTTC | NA | TRBJ2-5 | TRBV6-1 | NA
CASSGDYGYTF | TGTGCCAGCTCCGGGGACTATGGCTACACCTTC | NA | TRBJ1-2 | TRBV28 | NA
CAIRQGTEQYF | TGTGCCATCAGACAGGGTACCGAGCAGTACTTC | TRBD1 | TRBJ2-7 | TRBV6-5 | NA
CASSPTSVQGELFF | TGTGCCAGCAGTCCCACTAGCGTCCAGGGGGAGCTGTTTTTT | TRBD2 | TRBJ2-2 | TRBV6-5 | NA
CASSLAGIYEQYF | TGTGCCAGCAGCCTAGCGGGTATCTACGAGCAGTACTTC | TRBD2 | TRBJ2-7 | TRBV6-5 | NA
CAWRRRPPPGELFF | TGTGCCTGGAGGAGGAGGCCTCCTCCCGGGGAGCTGTTTTTT | NA | TRBJ2-2 | TRBV30 | NA
CASSLRQMSYNSPLHF | TGTGCCAGCAGCTTACGACAGATGTCCTATAATTCACCCCTCCACTTT | NA | TRBJ1-6 | TRBV5-6 | NA
CASRGGLGVSYEQYF | TGCGCCAGCAGGGGGGGACTAGGAGTCTCCTACGAGCAGTACTTC | TRBD2 | TRBJ2-7 | TRBV10-2 | NA
CASSFYQGETEAFF | TGCGCCAGCAGCTTCTACCAGGGTGAAACTGAAGCTTTCTTT | NA | TRBJ1-1 | TRBV5-1 | NA
CASIRDRAAGELFF | TGTGCCAGCATTCGGGACAGGGCGGCCGGGGAGCTGTTTTTT | TRBD1 | TRBJ2-2 | TRBV2 | once